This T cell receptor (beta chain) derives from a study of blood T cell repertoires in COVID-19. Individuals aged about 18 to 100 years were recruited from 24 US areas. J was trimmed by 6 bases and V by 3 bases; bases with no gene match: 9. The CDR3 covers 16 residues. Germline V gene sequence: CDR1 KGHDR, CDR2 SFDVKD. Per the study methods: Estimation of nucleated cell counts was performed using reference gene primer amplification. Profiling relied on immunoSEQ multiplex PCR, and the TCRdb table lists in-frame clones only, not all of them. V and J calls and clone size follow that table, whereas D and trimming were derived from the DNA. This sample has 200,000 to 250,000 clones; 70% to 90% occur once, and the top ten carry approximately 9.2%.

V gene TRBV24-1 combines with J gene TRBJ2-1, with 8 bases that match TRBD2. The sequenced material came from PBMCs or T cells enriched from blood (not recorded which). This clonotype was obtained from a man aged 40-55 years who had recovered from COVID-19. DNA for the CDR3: TGTGCCACCAGTGATGCGGGACTAGGTTCCCTCAATGAGCAGTTCTTC. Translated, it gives CATSDAGLGSLNEQFF.